A selection of T cell receptor beta chains follows, all from one sample in a study of cytomegalovirus exposure and HLA in healthy donors. The protocol was immunoSEQ multiplex PCR, while the TCRdb copy is restricted to in-frame clones and leaves out a portion. This sample has more than 250,000 clones; approximately 86% occur once, and the top ten carry more than 0.9%. The specimen was PBMCs. The receptors come from a young woman in good health and CMV-seropositive. The CDR3 runs from the conserved cysteine through the conserved F or W. The D gene is left open where the match is weak. For some rows the clone size is stated as once, few or many, or as a class when expanded; others skip it.

j_call v_call clone_size d_call cdr3_aa cdr3_nt
TRBJ2-7 TRBV25-1 NA NA CASSVDNAAYEQYF TGTGCCAGCAGTGTCGACAACGCCGCCTACGAGCAGTACTTC
TRBJ1-1 TRBV5-6 NA NA CASSLGRGPEAFF TGTGCCAGCAGCTTGGGCAGGGGCCCTGAAGCTTTCTTT
TRBJ1-5 TRBV6-5 NA NA CASSYSFLGGQPQHF TGTGCCAGCAGTTACTCGTTTTTAGGGGGACAGCCCCAGCATTTT
TRBJ1-1 TRBV7-8 NA NA CASSQTSGRNTEAFF TGTGCCAGCAGCCAGACATCGGGCCGGAACACTGAAGCTTTCTTT
TRBJ2-3 TRBV4-3 NA TRBD2 CASSQESPWSGGTDTQYF TGCGCCAGCAGCCAAGAATCGCCCTGGAGCGGGGGCACAGATACGCAGTATTTT
TRBJ1-1 TRBV7-8 once TRBD1 CASRLRGWDTEAFF TGTGCCAGCCGACTCAGGGGGTGGGACACTGAAGCTTTCTTT
TRBJ2-7 TRBV19 once TRBD2 CASSIYLAGAYEQYF TGTGCCAGTAGTATTTACCTAGCGGGGGCCTACGAGCAGTACTTC
TRBJ2-1 TRBV9 NA NA CASSVAGAGSNEQFF TGTGCCAGCAGCGTAGCTGGGGCCGGGAGCAATGAGCAGTTCTTC
TRBJ1-1 TRBV6-5 NA TRBD1 CASSPGQRNTEAFF TGTGCCAGCAGTCCGGGACAGCGGAACACTGAAGCTTTCTTT
TRBJ2-2 TRBV5-1 once NA CASSWSTETGELFF TGCGCCAGCAGCTGGTCGACAGAGACCGGGGAGCTGTTTTTT
TRBJ2-7 TRBV5-4 NA NA CASAQELAYEQYF TGTGCCAGCGCGCAGGAGCTAGCCTACGAGCAGTACTTC
TRBJ2-1 TRBV6-5 once NA CASRRSGASYNEQFF TGTGCCAGCAGGCGCTCGGGAGCCTCCTACAATGAGCAGTTCTTC
TRBJ2-5 TRBV9 NA NA CASSVAPLTAQETQYF TGTGCCAGCAGCGTAGCCCCGTTGACAGCCCAAGAGACCCAGTACTTC
TRBJ2-5 TRBV6-6 NA TRBD2 CASKTSGQETQYF TGTGCCAGCAAAACTAGCGGCCAAGAGACCCAGTACTTC
TRBJ2-7 TRBV14 NA NA CASSPYKTFSYEQYF TGTGCCAGCAGCCCATACAAGACGTTCTCCTACGAGCAGTACTTC
TRBJ1-1 TRBV4-1 NA NA CASSQDGAEAFF TGCGCCAGCAGCCAAGATGGGGCTGAAGCTTTCTTT
TRBJ2-7 TRBV6-5 NA TRBD2 CASRIGTSFYEQYF TGTGCCAGCAGGATTGGGACTAGCTTTTACGAGCAGTACTTC
TRBJ1-3 TRBV28 NA NA CASNSLSENTIYF TGTGCCAGCAACAGTTTATCGGAGAACACCATATATTTT
TRBJ2-5 TRBV13 NA NA CASSSFLVRAQETQYF TGTGCCAGCAGCAGCTTCTTAGTGAGAGCCCAAGAGACCCAGTACTTC
TRBJ2-7 TRBV5-6 NA NA CASSLLRQVPNEQYF TGTGCCAGCAGCCTACTACGACAGGTTCCTAACGAGCAGTACTTC
TRBJ2-1 TRBV5-1 NA NA CASSQGVAAGDNEQFF TGCGCCAGCAGCCAGGGAGTAGCGGCGGGTGACAATGAGCAGTTCTTC
TRBJ2-2 TRBV28 NA NA CAIRHDYGELFF TGTGCCATCAGGCATGACTACGGGGAGCTGTTTTTT
TRBJ2-2 TRBV13 NA NA CASSSPTGTENTGELFF TGTGCCAGCAGCAGCCCTACCGGGACGGAGAACACCGGGGAGCTGTTTTTT
TRBJ2-7 TRBV27 NA TRBD2 CASRGLATYEQYF TGTGCCAGCAGGGGACTAGCTACCTACGAGCAGTACTTC
TRBJ1-5 TRBV19 once NA CASSIVGRNQPQHF TGTGCCAGTAGTATAGTGGGGCGTAATCAGCCCCAGCATTTT
TRBJ2-2 TRBV29-1 once NA CSVDTGELFF TGCAGCGTTGATACCGGGGAGCTGTTTTTT
TRBJ1-2 TRBV29-1 NA NA CSVADNYGYTF TGCAGCGTTGCCGATAACTATGGCTACACCTTC